The sequence of this TCR beta chain was determined in a study of blood T cell repertoires in COVID-19. Authors' processing steps: Counts of nucleated cells, estimated from reference gene primer amplification, were obtained. Repertoires were generated with immunoSEQ multiplex PCR, while TCRdb's copy carries only in-frame clones and drops some. V, J and clone size are those of that table, while D and trimming were read from the DNA. The sample lists around 200,000 clones, 80% to 90% occurring once. There are 14 residues in the CDR3. V was pared by 4 bases and J by 4 bases, with 6 bases of the junction left unmatched. Per germline, CDR1 SEHNR and CDR2 FQNEAQ (reference sequence).

The source is a woman in her sixties or seventies with COVID-19, enrolled during active disease. The chain couples TRBV7-9 to TRBJ1-1; 7 bases are shared with TRBD1. Sequenced: peripheral blood. CDR3 nucleotide sequence: TGTGCCAGCAGCTCACAGGGGAGTGGCACTGAAGCTTTCTTT. Its translation: CASSSQGSGTEAFF.